Detailed here is one TCR beta chain. The data originate from a study of blood T cell repertoires in COVID-19. Study overall: Researchers got acute and convalescent COVID-19 samples from the United States, Italy and Spain.

This CDR3 spans 14 amino acids. The ends were cut back, 3 bases at V and 1 base at J, with 9 bases in the middle. Germline V CDR1 and CDR2: SGHAT, FQNNGV. Per the study methods: Cell counts per sample came from amplifying reference gene primers. The assay was immunoSEQ multiplex PCR, and TCRdb's table has in-frame clones only and misses some. Clonal size and the V and J genes are those of that table, whereas D and trimming came from the DNA. The sample includes over 150,000 clones, over 80% of them seen just once. The sequence came from a woman older than 75 with active or convalescent COVID-19. Sequenced input: peripheral blood. This chain links TRBV11-2 with TRBJ1-1, with a possible D match to TRBD1 (5 bases). In DNA form, the CDR3 reads TGTGCCAGCAGCTTCGGGACTAGGAACACTGAAGCTTTCTTT. Translation: CASSFGTRNTEAFF. Complete variable domain (other parts from reference TRBV11-2 and TRBJ1-1): EAGVAQSPRYKIIEKRQSVAFWCNPISGHATLYWYQQILGQGPKLLIQFQNNGVVDDSQLPKDRFSAERLKGVDSTLKIQPAKLEDSAVYLCASSFGTRNTEAFFGQGTRLTVV.